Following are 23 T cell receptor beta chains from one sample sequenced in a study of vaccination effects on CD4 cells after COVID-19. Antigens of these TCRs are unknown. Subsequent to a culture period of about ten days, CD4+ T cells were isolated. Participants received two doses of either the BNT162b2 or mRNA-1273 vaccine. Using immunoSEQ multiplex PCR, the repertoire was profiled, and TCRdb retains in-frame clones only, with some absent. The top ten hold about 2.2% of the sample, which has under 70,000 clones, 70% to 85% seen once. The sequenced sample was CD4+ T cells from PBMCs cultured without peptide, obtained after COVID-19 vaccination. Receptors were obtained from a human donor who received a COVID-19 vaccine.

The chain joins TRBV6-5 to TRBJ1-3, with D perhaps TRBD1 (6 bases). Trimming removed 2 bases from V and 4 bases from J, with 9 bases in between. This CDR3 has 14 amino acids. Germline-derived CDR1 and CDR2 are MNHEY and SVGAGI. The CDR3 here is CASSYRDRGNTIYF. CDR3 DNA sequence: TGTGCCAGCAGTTACCGCGACAGGGGAAACACCATATATTTT.

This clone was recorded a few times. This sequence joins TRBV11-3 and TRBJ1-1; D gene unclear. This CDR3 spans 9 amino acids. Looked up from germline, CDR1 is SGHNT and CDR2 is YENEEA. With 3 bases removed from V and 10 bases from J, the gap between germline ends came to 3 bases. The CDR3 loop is CASSFLAFF. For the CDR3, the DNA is TGTGCCAGCAGCTTTTTAGCTTTCTTT.

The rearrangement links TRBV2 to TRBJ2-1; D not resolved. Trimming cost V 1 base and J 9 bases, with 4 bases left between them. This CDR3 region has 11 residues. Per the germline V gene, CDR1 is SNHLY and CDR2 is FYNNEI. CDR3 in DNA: TGTGCCAGCAGTGAAGTAACTGAGCAGTTCTTC. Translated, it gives CASSEVTEQFF.

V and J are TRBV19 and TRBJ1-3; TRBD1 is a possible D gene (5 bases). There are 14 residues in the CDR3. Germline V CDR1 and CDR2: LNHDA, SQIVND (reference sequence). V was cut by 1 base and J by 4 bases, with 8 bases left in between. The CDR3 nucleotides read TGTGCCAGTAGTATAGCAGGGCGCGGAAACACCATATATTTT. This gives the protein CASSIAGRGNTIYF.

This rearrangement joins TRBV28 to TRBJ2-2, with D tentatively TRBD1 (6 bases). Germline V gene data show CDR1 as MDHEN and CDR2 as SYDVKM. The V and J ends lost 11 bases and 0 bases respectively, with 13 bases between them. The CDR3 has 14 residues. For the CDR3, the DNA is TGTGCCTGTTTGGGGGCCCCGAACACCGGGGAGCTGTTTTTT. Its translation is CACLGAPNTGELFF.

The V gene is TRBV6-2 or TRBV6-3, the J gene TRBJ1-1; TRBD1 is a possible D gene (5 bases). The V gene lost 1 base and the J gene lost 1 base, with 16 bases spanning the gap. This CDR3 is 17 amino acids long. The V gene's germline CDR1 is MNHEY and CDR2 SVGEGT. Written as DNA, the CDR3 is TGTGCCAGCAGTTACTATGAGGCGGCTGGGACGAACACTGAAGCTTTCTTT. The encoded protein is CASSYYEAAGTNTEAFF.

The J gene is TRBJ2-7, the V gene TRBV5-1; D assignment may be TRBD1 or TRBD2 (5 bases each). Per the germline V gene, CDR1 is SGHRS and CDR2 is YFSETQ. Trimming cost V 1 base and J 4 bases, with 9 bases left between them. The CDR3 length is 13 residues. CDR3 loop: CASSLTGLYEQYV. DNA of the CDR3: TGCGCCAGCAGCTTGACAGGACTGTACGAGCAGTACGTC.

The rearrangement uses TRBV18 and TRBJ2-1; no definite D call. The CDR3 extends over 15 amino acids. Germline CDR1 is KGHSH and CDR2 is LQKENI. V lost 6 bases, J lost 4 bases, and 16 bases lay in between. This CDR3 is CASSSTENDYNEQFF. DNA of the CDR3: TGTGCCAGCTCTAGTACAGAAAACGATTACAATGAGCAGTTCTTC.

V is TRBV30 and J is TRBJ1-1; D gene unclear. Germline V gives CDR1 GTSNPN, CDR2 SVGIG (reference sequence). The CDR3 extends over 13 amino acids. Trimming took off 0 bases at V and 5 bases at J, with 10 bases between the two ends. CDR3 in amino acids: CAWSVLSGTEAFF. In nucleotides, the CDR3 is TGTGCCTGGAGTGTACTCTCTGGGACTGAAGCTTTCTTT. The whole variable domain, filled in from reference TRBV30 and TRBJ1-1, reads SQTIHQWPATLVQPVGSPLSLECTVEGTSNPNLYWYRQAAGRGLQLLFYSVGIGQISSEVPQNLSASRPQDRQFILSSKKLLLSDSGFYLCAWSVLSGTEAFFGQGTRLTVV.

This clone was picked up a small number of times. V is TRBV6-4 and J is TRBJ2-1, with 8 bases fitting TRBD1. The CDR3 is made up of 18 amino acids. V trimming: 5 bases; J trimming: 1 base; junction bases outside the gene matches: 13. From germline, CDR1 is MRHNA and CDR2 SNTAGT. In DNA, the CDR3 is TGTGCCAGCAGTAGGCTCCCACCTCGACAGGGGTCCTACAATGAGCAGTTCTTC. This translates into CASSRLPPRQGSYNEQFF.

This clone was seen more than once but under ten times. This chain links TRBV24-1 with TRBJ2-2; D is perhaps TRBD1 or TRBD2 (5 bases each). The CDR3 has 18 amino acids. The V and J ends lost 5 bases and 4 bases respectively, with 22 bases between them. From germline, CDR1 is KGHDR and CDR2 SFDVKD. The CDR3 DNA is TGTGCCACCAGTGGGGAGAAGACGAAAGGGGTGAGCACCGGGGAGCTGTTTTTT. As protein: CATSGEKTKGVSTGELFF.

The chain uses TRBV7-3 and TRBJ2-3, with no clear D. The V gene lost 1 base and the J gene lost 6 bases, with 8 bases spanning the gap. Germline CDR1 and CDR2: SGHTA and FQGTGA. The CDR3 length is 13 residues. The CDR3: CASSLSSMDTQYF. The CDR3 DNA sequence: TGTGCCAGCAGCTTAAGCAGCATGGATACGCAGTATTTT.

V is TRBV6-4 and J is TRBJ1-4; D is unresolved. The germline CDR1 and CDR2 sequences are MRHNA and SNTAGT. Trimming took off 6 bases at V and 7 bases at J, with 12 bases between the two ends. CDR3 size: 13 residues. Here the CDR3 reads CASSTQLGEKLFF. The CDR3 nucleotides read TGTGCCAGCAGCACCCAGTTGGGTGAAAAACTGTTTTTT.

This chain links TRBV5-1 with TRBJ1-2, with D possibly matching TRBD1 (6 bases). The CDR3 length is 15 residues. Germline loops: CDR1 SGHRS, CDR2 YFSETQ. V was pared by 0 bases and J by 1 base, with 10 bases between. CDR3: CASSLGGRGNYGYTF. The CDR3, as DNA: TGCGCCAGCAGCTTGGGAGGCAGGGGTAACTATGGCTACACCTTC.

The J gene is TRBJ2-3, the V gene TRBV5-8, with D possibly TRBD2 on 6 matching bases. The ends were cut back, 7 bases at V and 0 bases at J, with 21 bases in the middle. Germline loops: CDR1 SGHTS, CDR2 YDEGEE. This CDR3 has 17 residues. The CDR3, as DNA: TGTGCCAGCCCAACCGCTTGGGGGAGGACCAGCACAGATACGCAGTATTTT. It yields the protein CASPTAWGRTSTDTQYF.

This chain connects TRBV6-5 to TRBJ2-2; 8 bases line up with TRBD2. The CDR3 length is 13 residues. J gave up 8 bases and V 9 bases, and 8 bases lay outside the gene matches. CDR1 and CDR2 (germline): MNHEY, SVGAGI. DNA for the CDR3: TGTGCCAGTTCGGGGGGGGGCTCAGGGGAGCTGTTTTTT. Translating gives CASSGGGSGELFF.

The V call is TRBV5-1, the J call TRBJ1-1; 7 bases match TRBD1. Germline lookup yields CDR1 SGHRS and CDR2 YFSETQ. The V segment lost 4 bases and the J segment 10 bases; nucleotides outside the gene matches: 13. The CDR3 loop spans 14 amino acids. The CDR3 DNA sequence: TGCGCCAGCAGCGTCCGGGACAGCTCCGTCGGAGCTTTCTTT. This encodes CASSVRDSSVGAFF.

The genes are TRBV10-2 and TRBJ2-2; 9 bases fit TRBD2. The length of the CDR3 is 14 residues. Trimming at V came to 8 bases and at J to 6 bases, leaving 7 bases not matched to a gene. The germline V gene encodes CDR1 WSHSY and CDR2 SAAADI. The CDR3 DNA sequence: TGCGCCAGCGCAGCGGGGGGCGCAGCCGGGGAGCTGTTTTTT. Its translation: CASAAGGAAGELFF.

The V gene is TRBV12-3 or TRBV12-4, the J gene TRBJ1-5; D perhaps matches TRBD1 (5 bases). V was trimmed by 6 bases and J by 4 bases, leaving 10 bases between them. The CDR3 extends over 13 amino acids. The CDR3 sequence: CASSGTGNQPQHF. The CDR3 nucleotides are TGTGCCAGCAGCGGGACGGGGAATCAGCCCCAGCATTTT.

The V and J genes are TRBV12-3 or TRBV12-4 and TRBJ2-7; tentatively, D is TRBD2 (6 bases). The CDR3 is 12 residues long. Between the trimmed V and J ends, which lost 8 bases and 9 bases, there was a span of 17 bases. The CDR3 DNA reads TGTGCCAGCCGGGACTGGCTGCTTCCGCAGTACGTC. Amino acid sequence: CASRDWLLPQYV.

CDR3 sequence reads: CASSEGTSNEKLFF. As DNA, the CDR3 is TGCGCCAGCAGTGAAGGGACCAGTAATGAAAAACTGTTTTTT. This sequence joins TRBV10-2 and TRBJ1-4; weak D call: TRBD1 (5 bases). V shed 3 bases and J shed 4 bases, with 9 bases lying between them. In germline, CDR1 is WSHSY, CDR2 SAAADI. The CDR3 length is 14 residues.

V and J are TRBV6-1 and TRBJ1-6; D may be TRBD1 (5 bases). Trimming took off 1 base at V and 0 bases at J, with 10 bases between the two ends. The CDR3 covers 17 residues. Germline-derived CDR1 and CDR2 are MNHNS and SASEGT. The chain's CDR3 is CASSEVADISYNSPLHF. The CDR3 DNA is TGTGCCAGCAGTGAAGTGGCGGACATCTCCTATAATTCACCCCTCCACTTT.

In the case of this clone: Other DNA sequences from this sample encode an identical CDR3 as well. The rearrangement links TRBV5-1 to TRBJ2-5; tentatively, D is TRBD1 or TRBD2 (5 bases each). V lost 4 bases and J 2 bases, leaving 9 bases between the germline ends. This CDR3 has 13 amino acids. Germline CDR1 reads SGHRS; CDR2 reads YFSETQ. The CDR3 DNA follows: TGCGCCAGCAGCCTGGGACCTCAAGAGACCCAGTACTTC. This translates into CASSLGPQETQYF. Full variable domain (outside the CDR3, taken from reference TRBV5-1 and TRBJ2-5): KAGVTQTPRYLIKTRGQQVTLSCSPISGHRSVSWYQQTPGQGLQFLFEYFSETQRNKGNFPGRFSGRQFSNSRSEMNVSTLELGDSALYLCASSLGPQETQYFGPGTRLLVL.